This T cell receptor (beta chain) was recorded in a study of siplizumab effects on memory and regulatory T cells (dated by TCRdb to the late 2010s). About the study as a whole: The study looked at the effect of siplizumab, an anti-CD2 antibody, on alloreactive T-cell subsets in allogeneic mixed lymphocyte reactions made from human PBMCs. Results the study describes overall, beyond this receptor: Because sequences below about 10^-5 frequency were poorly captured, only a minor fraction of alloreactive clones could be mapped to unstimulated subsets. Compared with memory T cells, unstimulated naive T cells appeared more diverse, and naive cells seemed to make a substantial contribution to the alloresponse. About 75-97% of proliferating CD4+ or CD8+ clones could not be given a naive or memory phenotype. No functional confirmation was obtained for the suppressive function of proliferating Tregs from siplizumab cultures. In reactions with siplizumab, an average of approximately 70% of mappable alloreactive CD4+ clones were Treg-derived, compared with roughly 26% in control reactions. The cumulative frequency of alloreactive sequences traceable to unstimulated CD4+ memory T cells was significantly reduced by siplizumab.

The library was produced with the immunoSEQ multiplex PCR assay. The deep sequencing platform assayed roughly 10^5 TCR templates per sample. Genomic DNA extracted from sorted T cells was the material used for TCRbeta CDR3 sequencing. On the study's bioinformatics: The R programming language was used for clonal analysis of TCRbeta CDR3 data. Comparing unstimulated samples against CFSE-low samples taken after the reaction was how alloreactive CD4+ and CD8+ clones were defined. Regulatory or non-regulatory origin of alloreactive CD4+ clones was assigned by matching sequences to the sorted unstimulated Treg and non-Treg repertoires. In its TCRdb copy, this immuneACCESS table keeps in-frame sequences only and misses some clones. Where compared with another copy, unresolved V genes explain less than half of these, and the others have no known cause. V and J calls and clone size are copied from that table; D and trimming were computed from the DNA. The sample profile shows 95,000 to 130,000 clones; 94% of them were found once. The top ten constitute 1.5% to 2% of the sample.

From the cysteine through the phenylalanine, the CDR3 covers 15 amino acids. Left in the record is the CDR3 DNA by itself, 45 bases read in frame from the first base. CDR1 and CDR2 (SGHTS, YDEGEE) derive from the germline V gene. Trimming removed 4 bases from V and 5 bases from J; the gene matches leave 10 bases unexplained. TCRbeta CDR3 sequencing was performed on sorted unstimulated T cells and on proliferating T cells recovered from mixed lymphocyte reactions. Fresh whole blood from 9 to 11 HLA-typed healthy donors was used to isolate PBMCs. To map where alloreactive clones came from, CD4+ non-regulatory T cells in the unstimulated state were FACS-sorted. About this clone itself: Its specific antigen is unknown. Base qualities are missing; no much larger clone stands one base away.

The receptor comes from a human donor in good health. In this chain, TRBV5-8 is recombined with TRBJ2-5; the junction holds 8 bases that match TRBD1. The sequencing input was non-Treg CD4+ T cells sorted from blood. What the cell subset or site label conveys for this sample: FACS-sorted unstimulated CD4+ non-regulatory T cells. The CDR3 corresponds to CASSLPTGARETQYF. The bases are TGTGCCAGCAGCCTTCCGACAGGGGCTAGGGAGACCCAGTACTTC.